The clone carrying this T cell receptor beta chain was found a few times. What it binds is not known. Combining a sample-barcoded 5' primer with a J-beta primer mix, a second PCR ran for roughly 7 to 12 cycles. TCRdb analysed the 5' RACE reads with MiXCR anew, one entry per CDR3 protein. The table includes about 1.5 million distinct CDR3 sequences, about 40% detected once. The V end was cut by 3 bases, the J end by 5 bases, with 17 bases between. Germline CDR1 and CDR2: GTSNPN and SVGIG (reference sequence). CDR3 size: 14 residues. This entry comes from a study of blood T cells in healthy people across ages. Whole-study results and caveats: Diversity of TCR beta per million T cells declined in a roughly linear way with age.

The chain has TRBV30 and TRBJ2-7; no clear D. This receptor was identified in a woman aged 18-29 years in good health. Sample: blood. CDR3 sequence: CAWSFHSGFHEQYF. CDR3 in DNA: TGTGCCTGGAGCTTTCATTCCGGGTTCCACGAGCAGTACTTC. Looking up the rest from reference TRBV30 and TRBJ2-7 gives the full variable domain: SQTIHQWPATLVQPVGSPLSLECTVEGTSNPNLYWYRQAAGRGLQLLFYSVGIGQISSEVPQNLSASRPQDRQFILSSKKLLLSDSGFYLCAWSFHSGFHEQYFGPGTRLTVT.